This TCR beta chain is drawn from a study of blood T cell repertoires in COVID-19. At the level of the study: Acute-phase and convalescent COVID-19 samples originated in the United States, Italy and Spain. Sample material is recorded as cDNA or gDNA derived from T cells, B-cell-depleted T cells, or PBMCs.

The CDR3 is made up of 15 amino acids. Germline CDR1 is MGHRA and CDR2 is YSYEKL. The junction had 1 base not matched to a gene; V was cut back by 1 base and J by 0 bases. Only in-frame clones appear in the TCRdb table, and some are missing; sequencing was by immunoSEQ multiplex PCR. Among 200,000 to 250,000 clones listed, around 83% were seen once. The TCR comes from a man between 25 and 39 years old who had recovered from COVID-19. The sample comprised peripheral blood. V is TRBV4-1 and J is TRBJ2-7, with 9 bases lining up with TRBD2. CDR3 amino acids: CASSQVAGASYEQYF. CDR3 coding DNA: TGCGCCAGCAGCCAAGTAGCGGGGGCCTCCTACGAGCAGTACTTC.